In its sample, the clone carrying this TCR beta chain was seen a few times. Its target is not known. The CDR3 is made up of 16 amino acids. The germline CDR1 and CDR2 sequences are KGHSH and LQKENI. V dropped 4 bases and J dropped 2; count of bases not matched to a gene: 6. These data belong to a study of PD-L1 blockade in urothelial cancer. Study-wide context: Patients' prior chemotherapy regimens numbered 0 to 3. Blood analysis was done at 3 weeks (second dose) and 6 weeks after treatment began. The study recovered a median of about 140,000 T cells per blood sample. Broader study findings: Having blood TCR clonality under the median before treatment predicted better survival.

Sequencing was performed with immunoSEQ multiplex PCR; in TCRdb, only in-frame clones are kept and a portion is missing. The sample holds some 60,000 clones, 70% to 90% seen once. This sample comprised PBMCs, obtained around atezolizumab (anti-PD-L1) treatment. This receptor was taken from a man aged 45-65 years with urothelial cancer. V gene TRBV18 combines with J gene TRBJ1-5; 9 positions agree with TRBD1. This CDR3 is CASSLQGARGNQPQHF. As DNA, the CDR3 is TGTGCCAGCTCACTACAGGGGGCAAGGGGCAATCAGCCCCAGCATTTT.